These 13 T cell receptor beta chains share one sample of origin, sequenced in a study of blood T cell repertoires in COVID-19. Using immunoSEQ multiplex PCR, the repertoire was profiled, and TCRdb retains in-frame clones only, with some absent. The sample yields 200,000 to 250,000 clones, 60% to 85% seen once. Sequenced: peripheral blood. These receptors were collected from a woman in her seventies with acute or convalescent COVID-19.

The CDR3: CASRRRGFYEQYF. CDR3 bases: TGTGCCAGCAGGCGAAGGGGGTTTTACGAGCAGTACTTC. The chain is built from TRBV28 and TRBJ2-7; D perhaps matches TRBD1 (6 bases). Germline assignment: CDR1 MDHEN and CDR2 SYDVKM. This CDR3 is 13 amino acids long. Trimming took off 6 bases at V and 4 bases at J, with 13 bases between the two ends. Together with reference TRBV28 and TRBJ2-7, the CDR3 gives the full variable domain: DVKVTQSSRYLVKRTGEKVFLECVQDMDHENMFWYRQDPGLGLRLIYFSYDVKMKEKGDIPEGYSVSREKKERFSLILESASTNQTSMYLCASRRRGFYEQYFGPGTRLTVT.

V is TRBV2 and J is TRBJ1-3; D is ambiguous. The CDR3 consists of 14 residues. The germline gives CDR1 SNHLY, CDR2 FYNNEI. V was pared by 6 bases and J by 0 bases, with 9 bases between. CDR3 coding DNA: TGTGCCAGCAGGCCACGTAGCTCTGGAAACACCATATATTTT. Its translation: CASRPRSSGNTIYF.

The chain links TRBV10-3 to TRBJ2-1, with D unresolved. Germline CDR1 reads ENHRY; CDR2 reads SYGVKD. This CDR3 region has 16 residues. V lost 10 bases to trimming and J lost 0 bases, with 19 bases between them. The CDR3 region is CATSAPSDLSYNEQFF. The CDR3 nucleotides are TGTGCCACCTCTGCCCCCAGCGATCTCTCCTACAATGAGCAGTTCTTC.

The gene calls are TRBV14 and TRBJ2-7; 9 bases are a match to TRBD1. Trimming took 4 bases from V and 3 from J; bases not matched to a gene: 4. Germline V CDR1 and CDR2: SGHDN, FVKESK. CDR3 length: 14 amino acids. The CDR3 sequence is CASSRGQGYYEQYF. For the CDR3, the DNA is TGTGCCAGCAGCCGGGGACAGGGTTACTACGAGCAGTACTTC.

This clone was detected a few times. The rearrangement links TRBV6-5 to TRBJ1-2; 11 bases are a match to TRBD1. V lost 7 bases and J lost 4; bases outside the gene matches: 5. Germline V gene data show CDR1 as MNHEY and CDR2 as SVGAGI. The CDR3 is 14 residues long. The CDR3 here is CASTDRGPGYGYTF. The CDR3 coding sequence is TGTGCCAGCACGGACAGGGGGCCAGGCTATGGCTACACCTTC.

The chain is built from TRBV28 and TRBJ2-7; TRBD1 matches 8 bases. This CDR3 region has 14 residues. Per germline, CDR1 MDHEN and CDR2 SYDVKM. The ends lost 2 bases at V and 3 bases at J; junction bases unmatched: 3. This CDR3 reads CASSLQGANYEQYF. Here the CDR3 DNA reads TGTGCCAGCAGTTTACAGGGGGCGAACTACGAGCAGTACTTC.

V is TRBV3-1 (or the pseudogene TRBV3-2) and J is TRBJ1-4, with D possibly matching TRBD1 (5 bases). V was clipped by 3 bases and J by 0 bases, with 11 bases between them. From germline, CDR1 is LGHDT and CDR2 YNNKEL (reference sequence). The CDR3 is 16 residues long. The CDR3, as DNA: TGTGCCAGCAGCCAGCCATCAGGGTCAACTAATGAAAAACTGTTTTTT. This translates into CASSQPSGSTNEKLFF.

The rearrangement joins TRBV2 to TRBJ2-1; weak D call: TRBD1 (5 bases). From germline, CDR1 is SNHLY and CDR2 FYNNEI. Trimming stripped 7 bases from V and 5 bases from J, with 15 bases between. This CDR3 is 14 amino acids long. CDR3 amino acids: CASTGIQTDNEQFF. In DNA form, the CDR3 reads TGTGCCAGCACAGGGATACAGACGGACAATGAGCAGTTCTTC.

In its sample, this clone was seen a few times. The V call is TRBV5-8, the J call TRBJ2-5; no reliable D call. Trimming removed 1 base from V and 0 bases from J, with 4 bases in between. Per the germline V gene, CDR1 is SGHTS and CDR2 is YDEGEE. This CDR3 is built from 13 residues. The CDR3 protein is CASSLYNQETQYF. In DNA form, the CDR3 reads TGTGCCAGCAGCTTGTACAACCAAGAGACCCAGTACTTC.

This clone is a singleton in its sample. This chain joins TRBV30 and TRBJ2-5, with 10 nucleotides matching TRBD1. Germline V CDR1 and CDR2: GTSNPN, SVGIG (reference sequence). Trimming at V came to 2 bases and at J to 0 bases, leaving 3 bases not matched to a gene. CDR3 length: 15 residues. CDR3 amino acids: CAWSFGTGDQETQYF. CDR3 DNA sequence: TGTGCCTGGAGTTTCGGGACAGGGGACCAAGAGACCCAGTACTTC. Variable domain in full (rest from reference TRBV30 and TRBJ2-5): SQTIHQWPATLVQPVGSPLSLECTVEGTSNPNLYWYRQAAGRGLQLLFYSVGIGQISSEVPQNLSASRPQDRQFILSSKKLLLSDSGFYLCAWSFGTGDQETQYFGPGTRLLVL.

CDR3 bases: TGCGCCAGCAGCCAAGAATTAGCGGGAGTTCCCGAGACCCAGTACTTC. It is translated as CASSQELAGVPETQYF. The chain is built from TRBV4-1 and TRBJ2-5, with 9 positions matching TRBD2. V shed 0 bases and J 5 bases; nucleotides not matched to a gene: 7. CDR3 size: 16 residues. Looked up from germline, CDR1 is MGHRA and CDR2 is YSYEKL.

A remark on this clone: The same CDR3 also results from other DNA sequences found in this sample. The CDR3 bases are TGTGCCAGCAGCTTAGAGCGGGGGAGCACAGATACGCAGTATTTT. Protein sequence: CASSLERGSTDTQYF. The J gene is TRBJ2-3, the V gene TRBV7-9, with 8 bases fitting TRBD2. Germline lookup yields CDR1 SEHNR and CDR2 FQNEAQ (reference sequence). The V segment lost 1 base and the J segment 0 bases; nucleotides outside the gene matches: 0. The CDR3 has 15 residues.

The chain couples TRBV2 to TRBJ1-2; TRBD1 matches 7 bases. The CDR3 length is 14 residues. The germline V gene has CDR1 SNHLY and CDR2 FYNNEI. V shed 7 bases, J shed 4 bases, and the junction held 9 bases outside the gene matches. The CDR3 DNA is TGTGCCAGCATCCTGACAGGGTATAGCTATGGCTACACCTTC. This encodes CASILTGYSYGYTF.